A selection of T cell receptor beta chains follows, all from one sample in a study of technical replicates of blood from a few donors. Sequenced by immunoSEQ multiplex PCR; TCRdb stores in-frame clones only, minus some. The data hold tens of thousands of clones, with 96% observed a single time. Sequenced input: T cells isolated from PBMCs. These receptors all come from a human donor in good health. Both conserved end residues are part of each CDR3. The order of the fields is D gene, J gene, V gene, clone size, CDR3 DNA, CDR3 protein. A D gene is named only where the DNA matches it firmly. Some rows mark clone size as missing; the rest say once, few, many or name a class of expanded clone.

d_gene: .
j_gene: TRBJ2-3
v_gene: TRBV6-5
abundance: .
CDR3nt: TGTGCCAGCAGTCCCCTTTCTAGCACAGATACGCAGTATTTT
CDR3aa: CASSPLSSTDTQYF

d_gene: TRBD2
j_gene: TRBJ2-7
v_gene: TRBV29-1
abundance: once
CDR3nt: TGCAGCGTTGCCTCTACTAGCGGGAGGAACGAGCAGTACTTC
CDR3aa: CSVASTSGRNEQYF

d_gene: .
j_gene: TRBJ2-6
v_gene: TRBV2
abundance: .
CDR3nt: TGTGCCAGCAGCGCCGGCTCTGGGGCCAACGTCCTGACTTTC
CDR3aa: CASSAGSGANVLTF

d_gene: .
j_gene: TRBJ1-5
v_gene: TRBV27
abundance: once
CDR3nt: TGTGCCAGCAGTTACGTACGGGGAGATCAGCCCCAGCATTTT
CDR3aa: CASSYVRGDQPQHF

d_gene: .
j_gene: TRBJ1-1
v_gene: TRBV9
abundance: .
CDR3nt: TGTGCCAGCAGCCCAGAGGGGGGGCTCGTCACTGAAGCTTTCTTT
CDR3aa: CASSPEGGLVTEAFF

d_gene: .
j_gene: TRBJ2-6
v_gene: TRBV29-1
abundance: .
CDR3nt: TGCAGCGTTGGGACTGATGGGGCCAACGTCCTGACTTTC
CDR3aa: CSVGTDGANVLTF

d_gene: TRBD1
j_gene: TRBJ1-5
v_gene: TRBV6-5
abundance: .
CDR3nt: TGTGCCAGCAGTTTTGGACAGGGCGATCAGCCCCAGCATTTT
CDR3aa: CASSFGQGDQPQHF

d_gene: .
j_gene: TRBJ2-3
v_gene: TRBV30
abundance: .
CDR3nt: TGTGCCTGGACAAAATATAGCGGACCCACAGATACGCAGTATTTT
CDR3aa: CAWTKYSGPTDTQYF

d_gene: TRBD2
j_gene: TRBJ2-1
v_gene: TRBV6-1
abundance: .
CDR3nt: TGTGCCAGCGGGGATAGCGGGATCTACAATGAGCAGTTCTTC
CDR3aa: CASGDSGIYNEQFF

d_gene: .
j_gene: TRBJ1-1
v_gene: TRBV19
abundance: .
CDR3nt: TGTGCCAGTAGTATTAGCGAAGAGAGCACTGAAGCTTTCTTT
CDR3aa: CASSISEESTEAFF

d_gene: .
j_gene: TRBJ1-5
v_gene: TRBV4-2
abundance: .
CDR3nt: TGTGCCAGCAGCCGAGCGACAGGTTCGGGGGGAGGTGAGCCCCAGCATTTT
CDR3aa: CASSRATGSGGGEPQHF

d_gene: TRBD2
j_gene: TRBJ2-2
v_gene: TRBV9
abundance: .
CDR3nt: TGTGCCAGCAACCTACCGGGACTAGGCGGGGAGCTGTTTTTT
CDR3aa: CASNLPGLGGELFF

d_gene: TRBD1
j_gene: TRBJ2-7
v_gene: TRBV11-2
abundance: .
CDR3nt: TGTGCCAGCAGCTTAACAGGGGTCGAGCAGTACTTC
CDR3aa: CASSLTGVEQYF

d_gene: TRBD1
j_gene: TRBJ1-2
v_gene: TRBV30
abundance: .
CDR3nt: TGTGCCTGGAGTCATGACAGGGGGCGGGTTGGCTACACCTTC
CDR3aa: CAWSHDRGRVGYTF

d_gene: .
j_gene: TRBJ2-1
v_gene: TRBV30
abundance: .
CDR3nt: TGTGCCTGGAGTGTAAGGAGCCTTTCCAATGAGCAGTTCTTC
CDR3aa: CAWSVRSLSNEQFF

d_gene: .
j_gene: TRBJ2-7
v_gene: TRBV5-8
abundance: .
CDR3nt: TGTGCCAGCAGCTTGACGCGGTCTAGCTCCTACGAGCAGTACTTC
CDR3aa: CASSLTRSSSYEQYF

d_gene: TRBD2
j_gene: TRBJ2-5
v_gene: TRBV7-3
abundance: .
CDR3nt: TGTGCCAGCAGCTCGGGACTAGCGGAGACCCAGTACTTC
CDR3aa: CASSSGLAETQYF

d_gene: TRBD1
j_gene: TRBJ1-2
v_gene: TRBV9
abundance: once
CDR3nt: TGTGCCAGCAGCGTTTTAGACAGGGGGTATGGCTACACCTTC
CDR3aa: CASSVLDRGYGYTF

d_gene: .
j_gene: TRBJ2-3
v_gene: TRBV13
abundance: .
CDR3nt: TGTGCCAGCAGACAGGGCACAGATACGCAGTATTTT
CDR3aa: CASRQGTDTQYF

d_gene: .
j_gene: TRBJ2-4
v_gene: TRBV19
abundance: .
CDR3nt: TGTGCCAGTAGTAATAGCCAAGCCAGGGGAGAATGGGACATTCAGTACTTC
CDR3aa: CASSNSQARGEWDIQYF

d_gene: TRBD1
j_gene: TRBJ2-2
v_gene: TRBV4-3
abundance: .
CDR3nt: TGCGCCAGCAGCCAAGTCTGGACAGGGGTGGTGGGGGAGCTGTTTTTT
CDR3aa: CASSQVWTGVVGELFF

d_gene: TRBD1
j_gene: TRBJ1-3
v_gene: TRBV9
abundance: .
CDR3nt: TGTGCCAGCAGCGTAGAACTCCCGGGACAGGGGGCCGATCGATCCGGAAACACCATATATTTT
CDR3aa: CASSVELPGQGADRSGNTIYF

d_gene: .
j_gene: TRBJ2-1
v_gene: TRBV6-1
abundance: .
CDR3nt: TGTGCCAGCAGTGAGGTCAACGGTTACAATGAGCAGTTCTTC
CDR3aa: CASSEVNGYNEQFF

d_gene: TRBD1
j_gene: TRBJ1-5
v_gene: TRBV5-4
abundance: few
CDR3nt: TGTGCCAGCAGCTTGGCAGGGGGAGGGCCCCAGCATTTT
CDR3aa: CASSLAGGGPQHF

d_gene: .
j_gene: TRBJ2-1
v_gene: TRBV5-4
abundance: .
CDR3nt: TGTGCCAGCAGCCCAGGAGGCGGGTACAATGAGCAGTTCTTC
CDR3aa: CASSPGGGYNEQFF

d_gene: .
j_gene: TRBJ2-1
v_gene: TRBV27
abundance: .
CDR3nt: TGTGCCAGCAGTTTAAGTCCCAGGGTACCCTACAATGAGCAGTTCTTC
CDR3aa: CASSLSPRVPYNEQFF

d_gene: TRBD1
j_gene: TRBJ1-4
v_gene: TRBV28
abundance: .
CDR3nt: TGTGCCAGCAGTAGACAGGGTCCTAATGAAAAACTGTTTTTT
CDR3aa: CASSRQGPNEKLFF

d_gene: .
j_gene: TRBJ2-3
v_gene: TRBV27
abundance: .
CDR3nt: TGTGCCAGCAGTCCCATTGGACTCTTTAGCACAGATACGCAGTATTTT
CDR3aa: CASSPIGLFSTDTQYF

d_gene: .
j_gene: TRBJ2-1
v_gene: TRBV29-1
abundance: .
CDR3nt: TGCAGCGTCGACGGGACTTACTCCTACAATGAGCAGTTCTTC
CDR3aa: CSVDGTYSYNEQFF

d_gene: TRBD1
j_gene: TRBJ1-4
v_gene: TRBV28
abundance: .
CDR3nt: TGTGCCAGCAGGCTACCCACAGGGGGCTTGAGTGAAAAACTGTTTTTT
CDR3aa: CASRLPTGGLSEKLFF

d_gene: TRBD1
j_gene: TRBJ1-1
v_gene: TRBV5-1
abundance: .
CDR3nt: TGCGCCAGCTCTACCATCGGGACAGGGGGCTTGAACACTGAAGCTTTCTTT
CDR3aa: CASSTIGTGGLNTEAFF

d_gene: TRBD1
j_gene: TRBJ2-3
v_gene: TRBV29-1
abundance: .
CDR3nt: TGCAGCGTTGGTGGGACAGGGAAGGCTGGCACAGATACGCAGTATTTT
CDR3aa: CSVGGTGKAGTDTQYF

d_gene: TRBD2
j_gene: TRBJ2-2
v_gene: TRBV9
abundance: once
CDR3nt: TGTGCCAGCAGCGTAGTGACAGCGGGAGTGGACGGGGAGCTGTTTTTT
CDR3aa: CASSVVTAGVDGELFF

d_gene: TRBD2
j_gene: TRBJ2-1
v_gene: TRBV6-5
abundance: .
CDR3nt: TGTGCCAGCAGGCCAATTAGCGGGAGAGAGAATGAGCAGTTCTTC
CDR3aa: CASRPISGRENEQFF

d_gene: .
j_gene: TRBJ1-2
v_gene: TRBV7-3
abundance: .
CDR3nt: TGTGCCAGCAGCCCGACAGCAGACGTCGTGTTTGGCTACACCTTC
CDR3aa: CASSPTADVVFGYTF

d_gene: .
j_gene: TRBJ2-4
v_gene: TRBV5-1
abundance: .
CDR3nt: TGCGCCAGCAGTCTCGGGGCCAAAAACATTCAGTACTTC
CDR3aa: CASSLGAKNIQYF

d_gene: TRBD2
j_gene: TRBJ2-3
v_gene: TRBV4-3
abundance: .
CDR3nt: TGCGCCAGCAGCCCAGCCCTAGCGGGAGGGCCAGATACGCAGTATTTT
CDR3aa: CASSPALAGGPDTQYF

d_gene: TRBD2
j_gene: TRBJ2-2
v_gene: TRBV9
abundance: .
CDR3nt: TGTGCCAGCAGCGTACGGGGGACTAGCGGCACCGGGGAGCTGTTTTTT
CDR3aa: CASSVRGTSGTGELFF

d_gene: .
j_gene: TRBJ2-3
v_gene: TRBV7-2
abundance: .
CDR3nt: TGTGCCAGCAGCAGAGGCGGGACAGATACGCAGTATTTT
CDR3aa: CASSRGGTDTQYF

d_gene: .
j_gene: TRBJ2-7
v_gene: TRBV7-9
abundance: .
CDR3nt: TGTGCCAGCAGTACCAACAGGGAGAGGAACGAGCAGTACTTC
CDR3aa: CASSTNRERNEQYF

d_gene: TRBD2
j_gene: TRBJ2-1
v_gene: TRBV5-1
abundance: .
CDR3nt: TGCGCCAGCAGCGGGCTAGCGGGGGTCGTTAATGAGCAGTTCTTC
CDR3aa: CASSGLAGVVNEQFF

d_gene: TRBD1
j_gene: TRBJ1-1
v_gene: TRBV19
abundance: .
CDR3nt: TGTGCCAGTAGTACAGGGGGTTTGACTGAAGCTTTCTTT
CDR3aa: CASSTGGLTEAFF

d_gene: TRBD1
j_gene: TRBJ1-5
v_gene: TRBV4-1
abundance: .
CDR3nt: TGCGCCAGCAGCCGAGAACAGGGGAACAATCAGCCCCAGCATTTT
CDR3aa: CASSREQGNNQPQHF

d_gene: TRBD2
j_gene: TRBJ2-7
v_gene: TRBV6-5
abundance: once
CDR3nt: TGTGCCAGCAGTTACGGACTAGCGGAGTCCTACGAGCAGTACTTC
CDR3aa: CASSYGLAESYEQYF

d_gene: TRBD1
j_gene: TRBJ1-1
v_gene: TRBV6-4
abundance: .
CDR3nt: TGTGCCAGCAGCCGAACTACAGGGGGCTATAGTGAAGCTTTCTTT
CDR3aa: CASSRTTGGYSEAFF

d_gene: TRBD2
j_gene: TRBJ2-7
v_gene: TRBV28
abundance: .
CDR3nt: TGTGCCACCCTATCCGGGGGGAGTGAGCACGAGCAGTACTTC
CDR3aa: CATLSGGSEHEQYF

d_gene: TRBD2
j_gene: TRBJ2-3
v_gene: TRBV18
abundance: .
CDR3nt: TGTGCCAGCTCACCGCGCCCGCTTTCGGGAGGGGGAGATACGCAGTATTTT
CDR3aa: CASSPRPLSGGGDTQYF

d_gene: .
j_gene: TRBJ1-3
v_gene: TRBV28
abundance: once
CDR3nt: TGTGCCAGCAGTTTATACAACGGACAAAACACCATATATTTT
CDR3aa: CASSLYNGQNTIYF

d_gene: TRBD1
j_gene: TRBJ1-5
v_gene: TRBV5-1
abundance: .
CDR3nt: TGCGCCAGCAGCTGGGGGACAGGGACGAGCAATCAGCCCCAGCATTTT
CDR3aa: CASSWGTGTSNQPQHF

d_gene: .
j_gene: TRBJ1-4
v_gene: TRBV6-5
abundance: .
CDR3nt: TGTGCCAGCAGTCAACAATCAACTAATGAAAAACTGTTTTTT
CDR3aa: CASSQQSTNEKLFF